These 23 T cell receptor beta chains came from one sample sequenced in a study of T cell changes during pregnancy in multiple sclerosis. Generated by immunoSEQ multiplex PCR, the TCRdb table keeps only in-frame clones and is missing some. The sample yields about 77,000 clones, about 93% seen once. Sample: peripheral blood, taken after pregnancy. Receptor source: a female donor in good health, enrolled as a control in a pregnancy study.

The chain employs TRBV7-2 and TRBJ1-1; maybe TRBD1 (5 bases). V lost 5 bases to trimming and J lost 4 bases, with 11 bases between them. The CDR3 is made up of 13 amino acids. Germline V gene lookup returns CDR1 SGHTA and CDR2 FQGNSA. CDR3 sequence: CASSVRGVTEAFF. The CDR3 region has the DNA TGTGCCAGCAGCGTACGGGGGGTCACTGAAGCTTTCTTT. The complete variable domain, with remaining parts taken from reference TRBV7-2 and TRBJ1-1, reads GAGVSQSPSNKVTEKGKDVELRCDPISGHTALYWYRQSLGQGLEFLIYFQGNSAPDKSGLPSDRFSAERTGGSVSTLTIQRTQQEDSAVYLCASSVRGVTEAFFGQGTRLTVV.

This clone has only one observation. CDR3 protein: CASEQGARGNTIYF. Here the CDR3 DNA reads TGTGCCAGCGAACAGGGGGCGCGTGGAAACACCATATATTTT. The gene calls are TRBV7-9 and TRBJ1-3, with TRBD1 matching 9 bases. The CDR3 consists of 14 residues. The germline V gene has CDR1 SEHNR and CDR2 FQNEAQ (reference sequence). The J segment lost 3 bases and the V segment lost 8 bases, leaving 5 bases of the junction unmatched.

The table lists this clone with a few counts. V gene TRBV29-1 combines with J gene TRBJ1-6; 7 positions match TRBD1. Looked up from germline, CDR1 is SQVTM and CDR2 is ANQGSEA. CDR3 length: 12 amino acids. V trimming: 5 bases; J trimming: 8 bases; junction bases outside the gene matches: 3. The DNA of the CDR3 is TGCAGCGTTTCCACAGGGGATTCACCCCTCCACTTT. Its protein is CSVSTGDSPLHF.

About this clone: One end of the junction does not line up with germline, which may come from a read error. This chain connects TRBV5-4 to TRBJ2-3, with 14 bases fitting TRBD2. Germline V gives CDR1 SGHNT, CDR2 YYREEE (reference sequence). The CDR3 covers 19 residues. The CDR3 DNA reads as TGTGCCAGCAGATTGGGGGGACTAGCGGGAGAAATTACTCCAGATACGCAGTATTTT. Its protein product is CASRLGGLAGEITPDTQYF.

The V and J genes are TRBV9 and TRBJ2-5; tentatively, D is TRBD1 (5 bases). The length of the CDR3 is 14 residues. The germline CDR1 and CDR2 sequences are SGDLS and YYNGEE. The V gene lost 2 bases and the J gene lost 5 bases, with 13 bases spanning the gap. The CDR3 spells CASSVTAGWETQYF. The CDR3 DNA is TGTGCCAGCAGCGTCACGGCAGGGTGGGAGACCCAGTACTTC.

The CDR3 sequence is CGAAGGAGQETQYF. The CDR3 bases are TGTGGGGCGGCAGGGGGCGCGGGCCAAGAGACCCAGTACTTC. This sequence joins TRBV28 and TRBJ2-5; 8 nucleotides align to TRBD1. Germline V CDR1 and CDR2: MDHEN, SYDVKM. The CDR3 has 14 residues.

The gene calls are TRBV19 and TRBJ2-2, with TRBD2 identical over 9 bases. CDR1 is LNHDA, CDR2 SQIVND, per germline (reference sequence). After removal of 7 bases from V and 1 base from J, the junction contained 13 bases not matched to a gene. The CDR3 is 18 amino acids. As DNA, the CDR3 is TGTGCCAGTATTAGGAGGTTGGCTAGCGGGGTGAACACCGGGGAGCTGTTTTTT. It codes for CASIRRLASGVNTGELFF.

The chain has TRBV4-3 and TRBJ2-3; a possible D gene is TRBD2 (7 bases). V lost 1 base and J 7 bases, leaving 15 bases between the germline ends. This CDR3 region has 15 residues. CDR1 and CDR2 (germline): LGHNA, YSLEER. The CDR3 coding sequence is TGCGCCAGCAGCCAAGTGGGGGGGACAAGTCATACGCAGTATTTT. It translates to CASSQVGGTSHTQYF.

The chain joins TRBV10-3 to TRBJ2-1; D may be TRBD2 (5 bases). V was pared by 10 bases and J by 6 bases, with 16 bases between. CDR3 length: 13 amino acids. Germline CDR1 reads ENHRY; CDR2 reads SYGVKD. CDR3 coding DNA: TGTGCCACAACGGAGGCCCGGAGCAATGAGCAGTTCTTC. The encoded protein is CATTEARSNEQFF.

In the case of this clone: A read error is likely, as this CDR3 ends without the conserved phenylalanine or tryptophan. J is TRBJ2-7 and V is TRBV5-6; D is unclear. V was trimmed by 0 bases and J by 3 bases, leaving 10 bases between them. The CDR3 loop spans 14 amino acids. The germline gives CDR1 SGHDT, CDR2 YYEEEE. CDR3 bases: TGTGCCAGCAGCTTGGGGCAGAGGAACTACGAGCAGTACCTC. Translation gives CASSLGQRNYEQYL.

The chain uses TRBV25-1 and TRBJ2-3, with TRBD2 identical over 7 bases. CDR3 length equals 16 residues. V trimming: 4 bases; J trimming: 2 bases; junction bases outside the gene matches: 9. Germline V gene sequence: CDR1 MGHDK, CDR2 SYGVNS. In nucleotides, the CDR3 is TGTGCCAGCAGTGTGACTAGCAGCGCTCTCACAGATACGCAGTATTTT. Translation: CASSVTSSALTDTQYF. Drawing the rest from reference TRBV25-1 and TRBJ2-3, the complete variable domain is EADIYQTPRYLVIGTGKKITLECSQTMGHDKMYWYQQDPGMELHLIHYSYGVNSTEKGDLSSESTVSRIRTEHFPLTLESARPSHTSQYLCASSVTSSALTDTQYFGPGTRLTVL.

This clone is a singleton in its sample. This sequence joins TRBV5-8 and TRBJ1-1, with 8 bases fitting TRBD1. The CDR3 runs 15 residues. Germline CDR1 SGHTS, CDR2 YDEGEE. V shed 7 bases and J 1 base; nucleotides not matched to a gene: 9. The CDR3 coding sequence is TGTGCCAGCTTGACAGGGGTTTATGAGAACACTGAAGCTTTCTTT. Translated, it gives CASLTGVYENTEAFF.

V is TRBV21-1 and J is TRBJ1-1. TRBV21-1 is noted as a pseudogene. The CDR3 totals 12 residues. CDR3 DNA: TGTGCCAGCAGCAAAGAATCGACTGAAGCTTTCTTT. This translates into CASSKESTEAFF.

This clone has just one count. The chain recombines TRBV6-1 with TRBJ1-5, with D hard to call. V shed 9 bases and J shed 7 bases, with 7 bases lying between them. The CDR3 loop spans 10 amino acids. CDR1 and CDR2 (germline): MNHNS, SASEGT. CDR3 sequence (DNA): TGTGCCAGGACAAGACAGCCCCAGCATTTT. Its protein is CARTRQPQHF.

J is TRBJ1-4 and V is TRBV18; tentative D call: TRBD1 (5 bases). CDR1 is KGHSH, CDR2 LQKENI, per germline. CDR3 length: 14 amino acids. V was clipped by 3 bases and J by 7 bases, with 12 bases between them. The CDR3 region is CASSPQGVSEKLFF. CDR3 bases: TGTGCCAGCTCACCGCAGGGTGTTAGTGAAAAACTGTTTTTT.

This chain links TRBV5-8 with TRBJ1-3; D gene uncertain. Germline values: CDR1 SGHTS, CDR2 YDEGEE. Between the trimmed V and J ends, which lost 1 base and 0 bases, there was a span of 8 bases. The CDR3 extends over 15 amino acids. The DNA of the CDR3 is TGTGCCAGCAGCTTGAGCTCGCACTCTGGAAACACCATATATTTT. It yields the protein CASSLSSHSGNTIYF.

V and J are TRBV5-3 and TRBJ1-1; 8 nucleotides align to TRBD1. TRBV5-3 is assigned to the ORF class and has an uncertain function. The CDR3 is 14 amino acids. V gave up 9 bases and J gave up 1 base; unmatched junction bases: 8. The CDR3 reads CAKSGTGKNTEAFF. CDR3 nucleotide sequence: TGTGCCAAGTCCGGGACAGGCAAGAACACTGAAGCTTTCTTT.

The chain combines TRBV4-2 with TRBJ1-1; D is unresolved. CDR3 length: 20 amino acids. V was clipped by 0 bases and J by 4 bases, with 27 bases between them. The germline CDR1 and CDR2 sequences are LGHNA and YNFKEQ. CDR3 sequence reads: CASSQDNPLSSGVWGTEAFF. CDR3 nucleotide sequence: TGTGCCAGCAGCCAAGATAACCCGCTCTCCTCCGGGGTTTGGGGCACTGAAGCTTTCTTT.

J is TRBJ1-3 and V is TRBV29-1; no clear D gene. Germline V gene data show CDR1 as SQVTM and CDR2 as ANQGSEA. V lost 7 bases, J lost 4 bases, and 8 bases lay in between. The CDR3 is 11 residues long. CDR3 loop: CSARRGNTIYF. The CDR3 DNA is TGCAGCGCCCGGCGGGGAAACACCATATATTTT.

The chain couples TRBV18 to TRBJ2-3, with TRBD1 matching over 7 bases. There are 15 residues in the CDR3. Trimming took 3 bases from V and 0 from J; bases not matched to a gene: 3. Germline values: CDR1 KGHSH, CDR2 LQKENI. CDR3 sequence: CASSPPGQSTDTQYF. The CDR3 bases are TGTGCCAGCTCACCGCCGGGACAGAGCACAGATACGCAGTATTTT.

The rearrangement links TRBV18 to TRBJ2-7; 8 nucleotides match TRBD1. Trimming at V came to 6 bases and at J to 1 base, leaving 2 bases not matched to a gene. This CDR3 has 13 amino acids. Germline V gene lookup returns CDR1 KGHSH and CDR2 LQKENI. This chain's CDR3 is CASSRDRSYEQYF. The CDR3 DNA is TGTGCCAGCTCCCGGGACAGGTCCTACGAGCAGTACTTC.

This chain links TRBV5-1 with TRBJ2-1, with TRBD2 matching over 9 bases. The CDR3 is 15 amino acids. Germline assignment: CDR1 SGHRS and CDR2 YFSETQ. V trimming: 5 bases; J trimming: 8 bases; junction bases outside the gene matches: 11. The CDR3 protein is CASSSSGAARDEQFF. CDR3 nucleotide sequence: TGCGCCAGCAGTTCTAGCGGGGCGGCCAGGGATGAGCAGTTCTTC.

This sequence joins TRBV11-2 and TRBJ2-1; 7 nucleotides align to TRBD2. Germline V CDR1 and CDR2: SGHAT, FQNNGV. The CDR3 has 16 amino acids. J lost 8 bases, V lost 5 bases, and 15 bases had no gene match. The CDR3 region is CASSPLGGGRGDEQFF. CDR3 DNA sequence: TGTGCCAGCAGCCCCCTCGGAGGCGGGAGAGGGGATGAGCAGTTCTTC.